The 29 T cell receptor beta chains reported below all come from one sample, sequenced in a study of blood T cell repertoires in COVID-19. The method was immunoSEQ multiplex PCR; TCRdb's version includes in-frame clones alone and lacks a portion of them. The data contain 70,000 to 85,000 clones, under 95% of them singletons. Input material: peripheral blood. Source of these receptors: a human donor in a cohort sampled during active COVID-19.

The CDR3 bases are TGTGCCAGCAGTCAAGACTTCCAGAGCTCCTACGAGCAGTACTTC. Translated, it gives CASSQDFQSSYEQYF. The gene calls are TRBV6-2 or TRBV6-3 and TRBJ2-7; D remains ambiguous. There are 15 residues in the CDR3. CDR1 and CDR2 (germline): MNHEY, SVGEGT. The V and J ends lost 5 bases and 0 bases respectively, with 14 bases between them.

The chain employs TRBV9 and TRBJ2-2; TRBD2 matches 12 bases. Germline-derived CDR1 and CDR2 are SGDLS and YYNGEE. V lost 3 bases and J lost 8; bases outside the gene matches: 5. The CDR3 consists of 15 residues. CDR3 sequence reads: CASSERLAGVGELFF. The DNA for the CDR3 is TGTGCCAGCAGCGAGCGACTAGCGGGAGTGGGGGAGCTGTTTTTT.

This clone has just one count. The CDR3 DNA reads TGTGCCAGCAGTTACTCGACCCCAGGGGAAGGAGAGCAGTACTTC. Its protein product is CASSYSTPGEGEQYF. V is TRBV6-6 and J is TRBJ2-7, with D possibly TRBD1 on 6 matching bases. The CDR3 consists of 15 residues. CDR1 is MNHNY, CDR2 SVGAGI, per germline (reference sequence). V lost 0 bases and J 7 bases, leaving 16 bases between the germline ends.

The chain recombines TRBV14 with TRBJ2-7, with 10 nucleotides matching TRBD2. The V and J ends lost 1 base and 0 bases, in that order; junction bases with no gene match: 6. CDR1 is SGHDN, CDR2 FVKESK, per germline. This CDR3 is built from 17 residues. This CDR3 reads CASSQGTSGFFSYEQYF. The DNA of the CDR3 is TGTGCCAGCAGCCAAGGGACTAGCGGATTCTTCTCCTACGAGCAGTACTTC.

The chain combines TRBV29-1 with TRBJ2-2, with a weak D call TRBD2 (6 bases). CDR1 is SQVTM, CDR2 ANQGSEA, per germline. The V end was cut by 6 bases, the J end by 3 bases, with 14 bases between. The length of the CDR3 is 14 residues. CDR3 sequence reads: CSVGGVAYTGELFF. CDR3 in DNA: TGCAGCGTGGGCGGGGTAGCCTACACCGGGGAGCTGTTTTTT.

V is TRBV6-5 and J is TRBJ1-1; TRBD1 matches 7 bases. The CDR3 consists of 15 residues. The trim removed 6 bases at V and 1 base at J, leaving 8 bases unmatched. The germline gives CDR1 MNHEY, CDR2 SVGAGI. The CDR3 sequence: CASRRDSTTNTEAFF. In DNA, the CDR3 is TGTGCCAGCAGAAGGGACAGCACAACGAACACTGAAGCTTTCTTT.

The rearrangement links TRBV19 to TRBJ2-5, with a tentative D call TRBD1 (5 bases). Germline V gives CDR1 LNHDA, CDR2 SQIVND (reference sequence). This CDR3 is built from 14 residues. V shed 3 bases and J shed 4 bases, with 12 bases lying between them. The CDR3 DNA sequence: TGTGCCAGTAGTATTTCGACAGCAGGAGAGACCCAGTACTTC. Translated, it gives CASSISTAGETQYF.

The genes are TRBV30 and TRBJ2-7; 12 positions match TRBD1. V dropped 5 bases and J dropped 5; count of bases not matched to a gene: 10. This CDR3 has 15 residues. The germline gives CDR1 GTSNPN, CDR2 SVGIG (reference sequence). The CDR3 DNA reads TGTGCCTGGCTAATGCCGGGACAGGGGGCGCACGAGCAGTACTTC. It codes for CAWLMPGQGAHEQYF.

This sequence joins TRBV30 and TRBJ2-7; 7 bases agree with TRBD2. CDR3 size: 15 residues. The ends lost 2 bases at V and 3 bases at J; junction bases unmatched: 10. Per the germline V gene, CDR1 is GTSNPN and CDR2 is SVGIG (reference sequence). The CDR3 spells CAWSPLGGVGYEQYF. The CDR3, as DNA: TGTGCCTGGAGTCCCCTGGGGGGGGTAGGCTACGAGCAGTACTTC.

The V call is TRBV9, the J call TRBJ1-2; D is unclear. This CDR3 region has 14 residues. V shed 0 bases and J shed 4 bases, with 10 bases lying between them. The germline gives CDR1 SGDLS, CDR2 YYNGEE. The CDR3 bases are TGTGCCAGCAGCGTAGATAGCCGGTCCTATGGCTACACCTTC. This gives the protein CASSVDSRSYGYTF. The variable domain in full, with the rest retrieved from reference TRBV9 and TRBJ1-2, is DSGVTQTPKHLITATGQRVTLRCSPRSGDLSVYWYQQSLDQGLQFLIQYYNGEERAKGNILERFSAQQFPDLHSELNLSSLELGDSALYFCASSVDSRSYGYTFGSGTRLTVV.

Comments on this clone: Other DNA sequences in this sample translate to the same CDR3. The chain is built from TRBV20-1 and TRBJ2-7, with 7 bases matching TRBD2. The germline V gene encodes CDR1 DFQATT and CDR2 SNEGSKA (reference sequence). Trimming at V came to 6 bases and at J to 2 bases, leaving 1 base not matched to a gene. This CDR3 spans 11 amino acids. CDR3 coding DNA: TGCAGTGCGAGCGGGACCTACGAGCAGTACTTC. Translating it yields CSASGTYEQYF.

In DNA form, the CDR3 reads TGTGCCAGCAGTGAAGTCGTGTATCAGCCCCAGCATTTT. Translating it yields CASSEVVYQPQHF. The V and J genes are TRBV2 and TRBJ1-5; no clear D. Germline lookup yields CDR1 SNHLY and CDR2 FYNNEI. With 1 base removed from V and 5 bases from J, the gap between germline ends came to 6 bases. The CDR3 is 13 residues long.

CDR3 sequence: CASSQNDRSAFYF. CDR3 in DNA: TGCGCCAGCAGCCAGAACGACAGGAGTGCCTTTTATTTT. This chain uses TRBV4-3 with TRBJ1-3, with D possibly TRBD1 on 6 matching bases. This CDR3 contains 13 residues. Trimming left V 3 bases short and J 16 bases short, with 19 bases between. Per the germline V gene, CDR1 is LGHNA and CDR2 is YSLEER.

The chain joins TRBV15 to TRBJ2-5; 8 bases line up with TRBD2. The CDR3 extends over 17 amino acids. Germline V CDR1 and CDR2: LNHNV, YYDKDF (reference sequence). V was pared by 3 bases and J by 4 bases, with 13 bases of the junction left unmatched. As DNA, the CDR3 is TGTGCCACCAGCAGGGGGAAGCGGGAGTCCACTCTAGAGACCCAGTACTTC. Amino acids: CATSRGKRESTLETQYF.

This clone was seen a single time. This chain joins TRBV11-2 and TRBJ2-7; no definite D call. CDR1 and CDR2 from the germline V gene are SGHAT and FQNNGV. The CDR3 sequence is 12 residues long. The V and J ends lost 5 bases and 0 bases respectively, with 5 bases between them. The CDR3 DNA reads as TGTGCCAGCAGCCCGTTCTCCTACGAGCAGTACTTC. This translates into CASSPFSYEQYF.

CDR3 nucleotides: TGTGCCAGCAGCCAGGGACAGAACACTGAAGCTTTCTTT. Its translation: CASSQGQNTEAFF. V is TRBV7-6 and J is TRBJ1-1, with a weak D call TRBD1 (6 bases). Per germline, CDR1 SGHVS and CDR2 FNYEAQ. Trimming cost V 5 bases and J 1 base, with 8 bases left between them. The CDR3 runs 13 residues.

The V and J genes are TRBV5-6 and TRBJ1-2; the D is unclear. Germline V lookup: CDR1 SGHDT, CDR2 YYEEEE. V lost 3 bases to trimming and J lost 5 bases, with 8 bases between them. CDR3 length: 12 residues. The CDR3, as DNA: TGTGCCAGCAGCTCAGGACTGTATGGCTACACCTTC. This gives the protein CASSSGLYGYTF.

The chain is built from TRBV6-5 and TRBJ2-7, with D perhaps matching TRBD1 (6 bases). V was cut by 11 bases and J by 2 bases, with 10 bases left in between. Looked up from germline, CDR1 is MNHEY and CDR2 is SVGAGI. The CDR3 runs to 11 residues. The DNA of the CDR3 is TGTGCCGGGGGCGGCACCTACGAGCAGTACTTC. Protein sequence: CAGGGTYEQYF.

This clone was recorded once. The chain has TRBV20-1 and TRBJ1-6; TRBD1 might be the D (5 bases). The V end was cut by 3 bases, the J end by 7 bases, with 10 bases between. Germline CDR1 reads DFQATT; CDR2 reads SNEGSKA (reference sequence). The CDR3 extends over 13 amino acids. For the CDR3, the DNA is TGCAGTGCTAGTGGGTCAGGGAATTCACCCCTCCACTTT. It specifies CSASGSGNSPLHF.

The chain employs TRBV19 and TRBJ2-7; a weak D match, TRBD2 (6 bases). Germline V lookup: CDR1 LNHDA, CDR2 SQIVND (reference sequence). The CDR3 sequence is 15 residues long. The ends were cut back, 3 bases at V and 0 bases at J, with 12 bases in the middle. CDR3 DNA sequence: TGTGCCAGTAGTATGTTGGCGGGGTCCTCCTACGAGCAGTACTTC. Its translation is CASSMLAGSSYEQYF.

The chain is built from TRBV6-5 and TRBJ1-6; 9 bases map to TRBD1. The germline CDR1 and CDR2 sequences are MNHEY and SVGAGI. With V trimmed by 5 bases and J by 7 bases, 3 bases remained unmatched. This CDR3 has 14 amino acids. The CDR3 reads CASSTGTGNSPLHF. Here the CDR3 DNA reads TGTGCCAGCAGTACCGGGACAGGGAATTCACCCCTCCACTTT.

The chain couples TRBV28 to TRBJ2-7; tentative D call: TRBD2 (5 bases). Germline V CDR1 and CDR2: MDHEN, SYDVKM. The CDR3 has 14 residues. Trimming left V 6 bases short and J 3 bases short, with 15 bases between. The CDR3 reads CASSPRGGDYEQYF. CDR3 in DNA: TGTGCCAGCAGCCCCCGGGGTGGCGACTACGAGCAGTACTTC. Full variable domain (missing parts from reference TRBV28 and TRBJ2-7): DVKVTQSSRYLVKRTGEKVFLECVQDMDHENMFWYRQDPGLGLRLIYFSYDVKMKEKGDIPEGYSVSREKKERFSLILESASTNQTSMYLCASSPRGGDYEQYFGPGTRLTVT.

The rearrangement links TRBV27 to TRBJ2-1; 10 bases are shared with TRBD2. This CDR3 has 17 amino acids. Losses at the gene ends were 6 bases for V and 0 bases for J; bases not matched to a gene: 8. Germline V gives CDR1 MNHEY, CDR2 SMNVEV (reference sequence). CDR3 loop: CASSHGLADDSYNEQFF. CDR3 in DNA: TGTGCCAGCAGCCACGGACTAGCGGACGACTCCTACAATGAGCAGTTCTTC.

This rearrangement joins TRBV9 to TRBJ2-1; TRBD2 is a possible D gene (5 bases). Germline CDR1 reads SGDLS; CDR2 reads YYNGEE. The length of the CDR3 is 16 residues. Deletions cut 0 bases from V and 0 bases from J, with 10 bases between. CDR3 nucleotide sequence: TGTGCCAGCAGCGTAGACGGGGAAAGCTCCTACAATGAGCAGTTCTTC. Protein: CASSVDGESSYNEQFF. The full variable domain, completed using reference TRBV9 and TRBJ2-1, is DSGVTQTPKHLITATGQRVTLRCSPRSGDLSVYWYQQSLDQGLQFLIQYYNGEERAKGNILERFSAQQFPDLHSELNLSSLELGDSALYFCASSVDGESSYNEQFFGPGTRLTVL.

J is TRBJ2-7 and V is TRBV29-1; 7 positions match TRBD1. The CDR3 is made up of 14 amino acids. Looked up from germline, CDR1 is SQVTM and CDR2 is ANQGSEA. The J segment lost 0 bases and the V segment lost 3 bases, leaving 5 bases of the junction unmatched. CDR3 amino acids: CSVDSPGGSYEQYF. The CDR3 DNA reads TGCAGCGTTGACTCTCCAGGGGGCTCCTACGAGCAGTACTTC.

This chain uses TRBV6-5 with TRBJ1-3; D possibly corresponds to TRBD1 (6 bases). Germline V CDR1 and CDR2: MNHEY, SVGAGI. V lost 4 bases to trimming and J lost 2 bases, with 9 bases between them. The CDR3 has 14 amino acids. DNA for the CDR3: TGTGCCAGCAGTTCCGGGACAACTGGAAACACCATATATTTT. It yields the protein CASSSGTTGNTIYF.

The chain links TRBV27 to TRBJ2-7, with 10 positions matching TRBD2. V gave up 0 bases and J gave up 3 bases; unmatched junction bases: 8. Germline V gene lookup returns CDR1 MNHEY and CDR2 SMNVEV (reference sequence). The CDR3 sequence is 17 residues long. The CDR3 bases are TGTGCCAGCAGTTTATCGAACGAGGGGACTAGCGTCTACGAGCAGTACTTC. This codes for CASSLSNEGTSVYEQYF.

The chain couples TRBV29-1 to TRBJ1-4; no clear D gene. CDR1 is SQVTM and CDR2 is ANQGSEA in the germline V gene. CDR3 length equals 15 residues. Trimming removed 6 bases at V and 0 bases at J, with 14 bases between. CDR3 loop: CSVAGTDATNEKLFF. In DNA, the CDR3 is TGCAGCGTCGCAGGAACCGACGCAACTAATGAAAAACTGTTTTTT.

V and J are TRBV7-9 and TRBJ2-1; TRBD2 agrees at 9 bases. The CDR3 length is 15 residues. Losses at the gene ends were 0 bases for V and 8 bases for J; bases not matched to a gene: 5. From germline, CDR1 is SEHNR and CDR2 FQNEAQ (reference sequence). CDR3 DNA sequence: TGTGCCAGCAGCTTAGCTTTAGCGGGAGCCCATGAGCAGTTCTTC. Its protein is CASSLALAGAHEQFF.